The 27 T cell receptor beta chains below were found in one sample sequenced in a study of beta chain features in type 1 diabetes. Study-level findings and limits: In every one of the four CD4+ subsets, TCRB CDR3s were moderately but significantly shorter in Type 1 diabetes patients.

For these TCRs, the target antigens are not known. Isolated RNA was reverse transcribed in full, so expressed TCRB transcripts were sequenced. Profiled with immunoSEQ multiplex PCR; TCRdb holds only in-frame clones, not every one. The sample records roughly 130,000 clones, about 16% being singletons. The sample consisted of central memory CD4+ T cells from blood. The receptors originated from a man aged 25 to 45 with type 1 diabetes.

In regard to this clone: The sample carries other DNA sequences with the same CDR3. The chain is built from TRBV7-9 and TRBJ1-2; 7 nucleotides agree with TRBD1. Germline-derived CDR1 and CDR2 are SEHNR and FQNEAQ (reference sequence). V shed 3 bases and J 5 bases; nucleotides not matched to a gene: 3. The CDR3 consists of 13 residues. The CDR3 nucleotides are TGTGCCAGCAGCTTCGGCAGGGGGTATGGCTACACCTTC. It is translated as CASSFGRGYGYTF.

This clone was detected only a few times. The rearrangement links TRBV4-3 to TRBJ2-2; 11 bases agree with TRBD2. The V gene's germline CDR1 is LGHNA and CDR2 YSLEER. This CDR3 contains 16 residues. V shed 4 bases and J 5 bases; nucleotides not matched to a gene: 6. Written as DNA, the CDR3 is TGCGCCAGCAGCCGACTAGCGGGGTTAGAAACCGGGGAGCTGTTTTTT. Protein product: CASSRLAGLETGELFF.

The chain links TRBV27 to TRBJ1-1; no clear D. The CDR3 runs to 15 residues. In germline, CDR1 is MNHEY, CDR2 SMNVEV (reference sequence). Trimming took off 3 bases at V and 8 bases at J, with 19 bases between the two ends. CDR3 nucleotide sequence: TGTGCCAGCAGTTTGGTCGCCGTGTGGGGATCGGAAGCTTTCTTT. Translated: CASSLVAVWGSEAFF.

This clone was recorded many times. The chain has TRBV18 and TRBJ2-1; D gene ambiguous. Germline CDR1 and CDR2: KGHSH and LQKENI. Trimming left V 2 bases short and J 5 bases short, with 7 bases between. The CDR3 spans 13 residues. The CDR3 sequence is CASSPSQDNEQFF. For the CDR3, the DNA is TGTGCCAGCTCACCAAGCCAGGACAATGAGCAGTTCTTC.

DNA for the CDR3: TGTGCCAGCTCACCACCAGCGGGGCCTGACACAGATACGCAGTATTTT. Protein product: CASSPPAGPDTDTQYF. V and J are TRBV18 and TRBJ2-3; TRBD2 aligns across 7 bases. The CDR3 totals 16 residues. Per the germline V gene, CDR1 is KGHSH and CDR2 is LQKENI. The ends lost 0 bases at V and 2 bases at J; junction bases unmatched: 5.

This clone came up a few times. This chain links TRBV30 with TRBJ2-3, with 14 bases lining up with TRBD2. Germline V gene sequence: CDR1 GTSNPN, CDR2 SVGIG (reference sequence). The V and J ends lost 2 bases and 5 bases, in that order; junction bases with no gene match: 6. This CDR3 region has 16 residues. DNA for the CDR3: TGTGCCTGGAGTCTGGGACTAGCGGGGGATAGAGATACGCAGTATTTT. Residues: CAWSLGLAGDRDTQYF.

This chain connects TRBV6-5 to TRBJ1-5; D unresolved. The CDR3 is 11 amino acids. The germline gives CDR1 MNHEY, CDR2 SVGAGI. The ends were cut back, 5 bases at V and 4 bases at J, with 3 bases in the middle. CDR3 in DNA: TGTGCCAGCAGTGCTAATCAGCCCCAGCATTTT. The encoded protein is CASSANQPQHF.

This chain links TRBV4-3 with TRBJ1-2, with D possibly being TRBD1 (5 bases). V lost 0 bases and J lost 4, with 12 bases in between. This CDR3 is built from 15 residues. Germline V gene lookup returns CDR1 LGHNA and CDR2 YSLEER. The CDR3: CASSQEGQGVYGYTF. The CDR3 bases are TGCGCCAGCAGCCAAGAAGGGCAGGGAGTCTATGGCTACACCTTC.

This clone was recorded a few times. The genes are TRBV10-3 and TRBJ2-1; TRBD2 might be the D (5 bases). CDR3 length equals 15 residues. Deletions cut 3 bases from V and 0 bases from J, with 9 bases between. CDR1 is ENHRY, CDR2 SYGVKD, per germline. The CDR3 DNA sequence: TGTGCCATCAGTGACGGGGATCACTCCTACAATGAGCAGTTCTTC. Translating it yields CAISDGDHSYNEQFF.

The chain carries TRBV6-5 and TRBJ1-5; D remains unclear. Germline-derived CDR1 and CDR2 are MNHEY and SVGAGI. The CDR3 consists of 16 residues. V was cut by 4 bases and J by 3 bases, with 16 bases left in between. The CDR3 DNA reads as TGTGCCAGCAGTTTATCCAGCCCCGAGGACAATCAGCCCCAGCATTTT. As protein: CASSLSSPEDNQPQHF.

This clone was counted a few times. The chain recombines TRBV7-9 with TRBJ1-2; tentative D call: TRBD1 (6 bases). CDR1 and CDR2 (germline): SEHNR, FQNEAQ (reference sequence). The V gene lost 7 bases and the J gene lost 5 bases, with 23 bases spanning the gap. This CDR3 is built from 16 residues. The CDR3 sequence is CASTPWDTRGDYGYTF. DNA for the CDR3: TGTGCCAGCACCCCCTGGGACACGCGCGGGGATTATGGCTACACCTTC. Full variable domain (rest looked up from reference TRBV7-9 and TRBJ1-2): DTGVSQNPRHKITKRGQNVTFRCDPISEHNRLYWYRQTLGQGPEFLTYFQNEAQLEKSRLLSDRFSAERPKGSFSTLEIQRTEQGDSAMYLCASTPWDTRGDYGYTFGSGTRLTVV.

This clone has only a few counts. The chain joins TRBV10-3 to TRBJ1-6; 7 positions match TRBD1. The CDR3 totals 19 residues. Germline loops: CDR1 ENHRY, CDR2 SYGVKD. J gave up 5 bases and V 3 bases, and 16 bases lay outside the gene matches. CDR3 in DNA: TGTGCCATCAGTGATTGGATAAAGTCTCGGGACAGCAATAATTCACCCCTCCACTTT. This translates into CAISDWIKSRDSNNSPLHF.

CDR3 amino acids: CASSYSVGAGSGANVLTF. CDR3 coding DNA: TGTGCCAGCAGCTATAGTGTCGGGGCTGGGTCTGGGGCCAACGTCCTGACTTTC. V gene TRBV7-2 combines with J gene TRBJ2-6; perhaps D is TRBD1 or TRBD2 (5 bases each). V shed 4 bases and J shed 1 base, with 17 bases lying between them. CDR1 is SGHTA and CDR2 is FQGNSA in the germline V gene. The length of the CDR3 is 18 residues.

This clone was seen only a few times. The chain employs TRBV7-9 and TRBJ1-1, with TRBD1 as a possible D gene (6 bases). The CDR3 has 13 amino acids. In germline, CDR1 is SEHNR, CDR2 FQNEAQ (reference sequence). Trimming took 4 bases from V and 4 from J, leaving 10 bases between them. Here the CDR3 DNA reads TGTGCCAGCAGCTCTAGGGGGGCCACTGAAGCTTTCTTT. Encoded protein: CASSSRGATEAFF.

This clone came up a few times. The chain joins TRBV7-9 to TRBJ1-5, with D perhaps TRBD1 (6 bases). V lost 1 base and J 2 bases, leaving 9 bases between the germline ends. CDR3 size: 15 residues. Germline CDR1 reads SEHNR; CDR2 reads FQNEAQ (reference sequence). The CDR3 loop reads CASSLGAGGNQPQHF. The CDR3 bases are TGTGCCAGCAGCTTAGGAGCAGGGGGCAATCAGCCCCAGCATTTT. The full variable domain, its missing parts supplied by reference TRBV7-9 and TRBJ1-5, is DTGVSQNPRHKITKRGQNVTFRCDPISEHNRLYWYRQTLGQGPEFLTYFQNEAQLEKSRLLSDRFSAERPKGSFSTLEIQRTEQGDSAMYLCASSLGAGGNQPQHFGDGTRLSIL.

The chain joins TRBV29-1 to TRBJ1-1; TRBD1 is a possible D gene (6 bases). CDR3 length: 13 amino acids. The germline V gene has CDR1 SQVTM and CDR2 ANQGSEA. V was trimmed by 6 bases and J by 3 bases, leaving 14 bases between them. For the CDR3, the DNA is TGCAGCGTCGTGGGGACATCTGACACTGAAGCTTTCTTT. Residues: CSVVGTSDTEAFF.

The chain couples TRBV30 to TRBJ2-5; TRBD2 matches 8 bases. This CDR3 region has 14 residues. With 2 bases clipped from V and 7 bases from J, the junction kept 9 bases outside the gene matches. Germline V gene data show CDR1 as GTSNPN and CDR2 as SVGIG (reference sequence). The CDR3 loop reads CAWSQGLEIATQYF. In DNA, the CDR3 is TGTGCCTGGAGTCAGGGACTAGAGATTGCGACCCAGTACTTC.

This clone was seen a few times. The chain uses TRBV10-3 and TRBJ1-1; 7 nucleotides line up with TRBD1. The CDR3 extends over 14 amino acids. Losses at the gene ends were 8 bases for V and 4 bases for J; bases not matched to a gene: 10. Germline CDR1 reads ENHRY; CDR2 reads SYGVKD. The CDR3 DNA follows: TGTGCCATCGTTGCTACAGGGGTCCCCACTGAAGCTTTCTTT. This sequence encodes CAIVATGVPTEAFF.

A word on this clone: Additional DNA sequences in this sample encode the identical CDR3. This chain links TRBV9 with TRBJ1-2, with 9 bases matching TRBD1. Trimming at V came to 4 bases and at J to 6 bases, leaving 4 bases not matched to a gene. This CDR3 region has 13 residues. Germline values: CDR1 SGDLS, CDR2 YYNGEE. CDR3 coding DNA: TGTGCCAGCAGCCTGGACAGGGGCCATGGCTACACCTTC. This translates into CASSLDRGHGYTF.

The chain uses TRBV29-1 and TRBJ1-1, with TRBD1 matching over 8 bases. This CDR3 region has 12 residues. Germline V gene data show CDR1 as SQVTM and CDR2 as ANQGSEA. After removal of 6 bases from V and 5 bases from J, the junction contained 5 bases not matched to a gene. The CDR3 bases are TGCAGCGTCAACAGGGGGGAAACTGAAGCTTTCTTT. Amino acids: CSVNRGETEAFF.

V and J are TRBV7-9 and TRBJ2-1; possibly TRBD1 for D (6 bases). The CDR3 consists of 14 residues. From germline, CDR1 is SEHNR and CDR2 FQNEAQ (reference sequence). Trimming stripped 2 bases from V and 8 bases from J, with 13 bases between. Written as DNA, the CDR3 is TGTGCCAGCAGCTTAACCAGGGGTAAAGATGAGCAGTTCTTC. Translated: CASSLTRGKDEQFF.

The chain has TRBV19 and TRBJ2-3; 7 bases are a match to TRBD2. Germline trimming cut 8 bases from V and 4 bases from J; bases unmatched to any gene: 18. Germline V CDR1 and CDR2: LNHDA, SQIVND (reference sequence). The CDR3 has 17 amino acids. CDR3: CASSQRGDPTPPDTQYF. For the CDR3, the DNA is TGTGCCAGTTCTCAACGGGGGGACCCGACGCCCCCAGATACGCAGTATTTT.

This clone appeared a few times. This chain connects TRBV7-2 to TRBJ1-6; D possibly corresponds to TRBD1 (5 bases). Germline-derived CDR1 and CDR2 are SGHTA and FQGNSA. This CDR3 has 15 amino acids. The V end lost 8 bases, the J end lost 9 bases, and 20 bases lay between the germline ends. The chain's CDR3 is CASLLSRDGFSPLHF. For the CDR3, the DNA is TGTGCCAGCCTCCTCTCCCGGGACGGGTTTTCACCCCTCCACTTT.

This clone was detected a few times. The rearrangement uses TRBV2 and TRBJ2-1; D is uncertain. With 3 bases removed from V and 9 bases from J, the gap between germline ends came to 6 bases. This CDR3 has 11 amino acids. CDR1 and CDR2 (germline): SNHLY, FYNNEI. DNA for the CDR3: TGTGCCAGCAGTGAGAAGTTTGAGCAGTTCTTC. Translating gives CASSEKFEQFF.

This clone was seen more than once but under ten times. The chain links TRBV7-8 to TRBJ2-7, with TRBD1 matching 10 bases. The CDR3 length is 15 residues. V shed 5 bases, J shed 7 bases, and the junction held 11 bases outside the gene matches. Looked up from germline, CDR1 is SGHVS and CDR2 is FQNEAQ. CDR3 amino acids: CASSNPGQGTWEQYF. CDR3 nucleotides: TGTGCCAGCAGCAACCCGGGACAGGGGACTTGGGAGCAGTACTTC. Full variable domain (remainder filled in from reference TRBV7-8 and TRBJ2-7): GAGVSQSPRYKVAKRGQDVALRCDPISGHVSLFWYQQALGQGPEFLTYFQNEAQLDKSGLPSDRFFAERPEGSVSTLKIQRTQQEDSAVYLCASSNPGQGTWEQYFGPGTRLTVT.

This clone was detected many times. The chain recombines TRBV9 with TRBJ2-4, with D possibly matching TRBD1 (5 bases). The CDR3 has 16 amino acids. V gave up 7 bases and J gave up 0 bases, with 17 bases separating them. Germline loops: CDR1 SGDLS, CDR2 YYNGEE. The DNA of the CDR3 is TGTGCCAGCGGCAAGGGGTCAGACCTAGCCAAAAACATTCAGTACTTC. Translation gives CASGKGSDLAKNIQYF.

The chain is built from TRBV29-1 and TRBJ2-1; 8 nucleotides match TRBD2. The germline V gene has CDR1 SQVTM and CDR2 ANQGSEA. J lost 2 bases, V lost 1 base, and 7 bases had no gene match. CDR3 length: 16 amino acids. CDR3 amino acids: CSVEVPAGEPYNEQFF. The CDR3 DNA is TGCAGCGTTGAAGTTCCAGCGGGGGAACCCTACAATGAGCAGTTCTTC.